These 30 T cell receptor beta chains share one sample of origin, sequenced in a study of cytomegalovirus exposure and HLA in healthy donors. PCR used 60 Vbeta primers and 13 Jbeta primers. Here immunoSEQ multiplex PCR was the method, and the copy in TCRdb shows in-frame clones only, minus some. The sample records under 300,000 clones, 70% to 90% being singletons. Sequencing was carried out using PBMCs. These receptors came from a woman aged 55-70 years in good health and CMV-seropositive.

The chain uses TRBV7-9 and TRBJ2-1, with D possibly being TRBD1 (5 bases). Germline V gene data show CDR1 as SEHNR and CDR2 as FQNEAQ (reference sequence). V was pared by 5 bases and J by 10 bases, with 18 bases between. The CDR3 spans 14 residues. The DNA of the CDR3 is TGTGCCAGCAGCCTTGGACACACTACTGCGGAGCAGTTCTTC. Translating gives CASSLGHTTAEQFF. Full variable domain (missing parts from reference TRBV7-9 and TRBJ2-1): DTGVSQNPRHKITKRGQNVTFRCDPISEHNRLYWYRQTLGQGPEFLTYFQNEAQLEKSRLLSDRFSAERPKGSFSTLEIQRTEQGDSAMYLCASSLGHTTAEQFFGPGTRLTVL.

The chain couples TRBV18 to TRBJ2-7, with 7 bases matching TRBD1. Germline V gives CDR1 KGHSH, CDR2 LQKENI. After removal of 3 bases from V and 0 bases from J, the junction contained 5 bases not matched to a gene. The CDR3 extends over 15 amino acids. The DNA of the CDR3 is TGTGCCAGCTCACCTCCGGGACAGCCCTCCTACGAGCAGTACTTC. It encodes CASSPPGQPSYEQYF.

CDR3 region: CASSLVGGGLNEQFF. The CDR3 region has the DNA TGTGCCAGCAGCTTAGTTGGGGGAGGGTTAAATGAGCAGTTCTTC. The gene calls are TRBV7-2 and TRBJ2-1, with 7 bases lining up with TRBD2. V shed 1 base and J 7 bases; nucleotides not matched to a gene: 7. Germline values: CDR1 SGHTA, CDR2 FQGNSA. The CDR3 length is 15 residues.

The gene calls are TRBV28 and TRBJ2-5; 7 nucleotides align to TRBD2. Germline trimming cut 5 bases from V and 5 bases from J; bases unmatched to any gene: 5. There are 13 residues in the CDR3. Germline V gives CDR1 MDHEN, CDR2 SYDVKM. The CDR3: CASSPLGGETQYF. CDR3 nucleotide sequence: TGTGCCAGCAGTCCCTTGGGGGGGGAGACCCAGTACTTC.

This chain uses TRBV7-9 with TRBJ1-2; 8 nucleotides align to TRBD1. The CDR3 loop spans 15 amino acids. With 3 bases clipped from V and 8 bases from J, the junction kept 11 bases outside the gene matches. Germline lookup yields CDR1 SEHNR and CDR2 FQNEAQ (reference sequence). The CDR3: CASSFATGQGGGYTF. The CDR3 DNA sequence: TGTGCCAGCAGCTTTGCGACTGGACAGGGCGGAGGCTACACCTTC.

The chain joins TRBV6-4 to TRBJ1-4; 7 bases agree with TRBD1. The CDR3 totals 15 residues. Losses at the gene ends were 6 bases for V and 8 bases for J; bases not matched to a gene: 12. CDR1 is MRHNA and CDR2 is SNTAGT in the germline V gene. For the CDR3, the DNA is TGTGCCAGCAGCCGAAGACAGGGAGGAGGAGAAAAACTGTTTTTT. Encoded protein: CASSRRQGGGEKLFF.

This clone came up a few times. This chain uses TRBV13 with TRBJ1-5; possibly TRBD1 for D (5 bases). CDR1 is PRHDT, CDR2 FYEKMQ, per germline (reference sequence). Trimming took 3 bases from V and 7 from J, leaving 7 bases between them. This CDR3 spans 12 amino acids. CDR3 in DNA: TGTGCCAGCAGCTTCCAGGGACAGCCCCAGCATTTT. This codes for CASSFQGQPQHF.

This chain connects TRBV7-9 to TRBJ2-2, with a weak D call TRBD1 (5 bases). The CDR3 spans 15 residues. Between the trimmed V and J ends, which lost 1 base and 1 base, there was a span of 7 bases. Germline loops: CDR1 SEHNR, CDR2 FQNEAQ (reference sequence). The CDR3 sequence: CASSLVTGNTGELFF. The CDR3 coding sequence is TGTGCCAGCAGCTTAGTTACAGGGAACACCGGGGAGCTGTTTTTT. Complete variable domain (other parts from reference TRBV7-9 and TRBJ2-2): DTGVSQNPRHKITKRGQNVTFRCDPISEHNRLYWYRQTLGQGPEFLTYFQNEAQLEKSRLLSDRFSAERPKGSFSTLEIQRTEQGDSAMYLCASSLVTGNTGELFFGEGSRLTVL.

The V gene is TRBV12-5, the J gene TRBJ2-1, with D possibly matching TRBD2 (6 bases). The germline V gene has CDR1 LGHNT and CDR2 FRNRAP. Trimming removed 0 bases at V and 3 bases at J, with 9 bases between. The CDR3 spans 15 residues. This CDR3 is CASGLVGSLYNEQFF. The DNA for the CDR3 is TGTGCTAGTGGTTTGGTCGGGAGTCTCTACAATGAGCAGTTCTTC.

This clone was counted once. The gene calls are TRBV5-1 and TRBJ1-4; 7 nucleotides agree with TRBD1. This CDR3 comprises 15 residues. CDR1 and CDR2 from the germline V gene are SGHRS and YFSETQ. The junction had 6 bases not matched to a gene; V was cut back by 3 bases and J by 4 bases. For the CDR3, the DNA is TGCGCCAGCAGCTCCCGGGGACAGAATAATGAAAAACTGTTTTTT. Translation: CASSSRGQNNEKLFF.

The genes are TRBV18 and TRBJ1-5, with D possibly being TRBD1 (6 bases). This CDR3 comprises 14 residues. V was clipped by 3 bases and J by 5 bases, with 11 bases between them. Germline CDR1 and CDR2: KGHSH and LQKENI. The CDR3 spells CASSPGARDQPQHF. CDR3 coding DNA: TGTGCCAGCTCACCGGGGGCGCGGGATCAGCCCCAGCATTTT.

This chain connects TRBV10-3 to TRBJ1-1, with TRBD1 matching 9 bases. The CDR3 sequence is 14 residues long. Per the germline V gene, CDR1 is ENHRY and CDR2 is SYGVKD. V shed 7 bases, J shed 5 bases, and the junction held 8 bases outside the gene matches. For the CDR3, the DNA is TGTGCCATCAAGAGGACAGGGGAAAATACTGAAGCTTTCTTT. Its protein is CAIKRTGENTEAFF.

The rearrangement uses TRBV30 and TRBJ2-6; 14 positions agree with TRBD2. The CDR3 loop spans 17 amino acids. The ends lost 2 bases at V and 2 bases at J; junction bases unmatched: 2. CDR1 is GTSNPN and CDR2 is SVGIG in the germline V gene (reference sequence). In DNA form, the CDR3 reads TGTGCCTGGAGTTGGACTAGCGGGAGGACTGGGGCCAACGTCCTGACTTTC. This gives the protein CAWSWTSGRTGANVLTF.

The CDR3: CASSGSGRATDTQYF. DNA of the CDR3: TGTGCCAGCTCGGGGAGCGGGAGGGCGACAGATACGCAGTATTTT. The chain recombines TRBV6-5 with TRBJ2-3; TRBD2 matches 10 bases. The CDR3 sequence is 15 residues long. Unmatched junction bases numbered 8, after V lost 8 bases and J lost 3 bases. Germline V gives CDR1 MNHEY, CDR2 SVGAGI.

A word on this clone: This specimen includes other DNA sequences encoding the same CDR3. The V call is TRBV9, the J call TRBJ1-2; D is unclear. Trimming took off 2 bases at V and 0 bases at J, with 5 bases between the two ends. The CDR3 covers 13 residues. Germline CDR1 SGDLS, CDR2 YYNGEE. The CDR3 reads CASSVDSNYGYTF. The CDR3 DNA is TGTGCCAGCAGCGTTGACTCTAACTATGGCTACACCTTC.

This clone is a singleton in its sample. The J gene is TRBJ2-1, the V gene TRBV27; 11 bases agree with TRBD2. CDR1 and CDR2 from the germline V gene are MNHEY and SMNVEV (reference sequence). The CDR3 length is 18 residues. Losses at the gene ends were 6 bases for V and 0 bases for J; bases not matched to a gene: 10. CDR3 in amino acids: CASRRLAGGRDSYNEQFF. CDR3 DNA sequence: TGTGCCAGCAGAAGGCTAGCGGGAGGAAGGGACTCCTACAATGAGCAGTTCTTC.

This clone appeared once. The DNA for the CDR3 is TGTGCCTGGAGTGTACTAGGGGGCTACACAGATACGCAGTATTTT. It specifies CAWSVLGGYTDTQYF. The gene calls are TRBV30 and TRBJ2-3; 7 bases match TRBD1. V was pared by 0 bases and J by 2 bases, with 5 bases of the junction left unmatched. Germline assignment: CDR1 GTSNPN and CDR2 SVGIG (reference sequence). This CDR3 spans 15 amino acids.

A few counts support this clone. The V gene is TRBV18, the J gene TRBJ2-1, with 10 bases identical to TRBD2. The junction had 5 bases not matched to a gene; V was cut back by 2 bases and J by 7 bases. Per the germline V gene, CDR1 is KGHSH and CDR2 is LQKENI. The CDR3 is 15 residues long. The CDR3 protein is CASSPGLAGVNEQFF. The CDR3 DNA sequence: TGTGCCAGCTCACCAGGGCTAGCGGGAGTGAATGAGCAGTTCTTC.

The CDR3: CASSLRASGDTQYF. In DNA form, the CDR3 reads TGTGCCAGCAGCTTAAGGGCTAGCGGGGATACGCAGTATTTT. This sequence joins TRBV7-3 and TRBJ2-3; TRBD2 agrees at 8 bases. J lost 6 bases, V lost 1 base, and 3 bases had no gene match. The CDR3 is 14 amino acids. Germline V gene sequence: CDR1 SGHTA, CDR2 FQGTGA.

The rearrangement links TRBV6-1 to TRBJ1-2; unclear D gene. The ends were cut back, 10 bases at V and 8 bases at J, with 14 bases in the middle. CDR3 length equals 11 residues. Germline V gene sequence: CDR1 MNHNS, CDR2 SASEGT. CDR3 in DNA: TGTGCCACCGCCCCCTTAGCAGGCTACACCTTC. Its protein is CATAPLAGYTF.

V and J are TRBV19 and TRBJ1-2; D call uncertain. This CDR3 has 13 residues. Looked up from germline, CDR1 is LNHDA and CDR2 is SQIVND (reference sequence). The V and J ends lost 3 bases and 8 bases respectively, with 13 bases between them. CDR3 DNA sequence: TGTGCCAGTAGTATGGCGGGGAGATCAGGCTACACCTTC. This sequence encodes CASSMAGRSGYTF. Combining the CDR3 with reference TRBV19 and TRBJ1-2 gives the whole variable domain DGGITQSPKYLFRKEGQNVTLSCEQNLNHDAMYWYRQDPGQGLRLIYYSQIVNDFQKGDIAEGYSVSREKKESFPLTVTSAQKNPTAFYLCASSMAGRSGYTFGSGTRLTVV.

V usage is TRBV19 and J usage is TRBJ2-3; 7 bases agree with TRBD2. The CDR3 has 13 residues. With V trimmed by 2 bases and J by 8 bases, 4 bases remained unmatched. Germline V lookup: CDR1 LNHDA, CDR2 SQIVND (reference sequence). The DNA for the CDR3 is TGTGCCAGTAGTATAACGGCGGGGGTTACGCAGTATTTT. Translated: CASSITAGVTQYF.

The chain couples TRBV19 to TRBJ2-2; possible D gene TRBD2, 6 bases. The CDR3 loop spans 16 amino acids. Trimming pared 5 bases from V and 4 bases from J, leaving 17 bases between. The germline gives CDR1 LNHDA, CDR2 SQIVND (reference sequence). The CDR3 spells CASSLLGTSVTGELFF. The CDR3 DNA follows: TGTGCCAGTAGTCTCCTAGGGACTTCCGTCACCGGGGAGCTGTTTTTT.

This sequence joins TRBV5-1 and TRBJ2-1; TRBD2 aligns across 11 bases. The V gene's germline CDR1 is SGHRS and CDR2 YFSETQ. J lost 3 bases, V lost 4 bases, and 3 bases had no gene match. The CDR3 has 15 residues. CDR3 sequence (DNA): TGCGCCAGCAGCCTACTAGCGGGAGACTACAATGAGCAGTTCTTC. Residues: CASSLLAGDYNEQFF.

The chain uses TRBV5-1 and TRBJ2-2; 9 nucleotides match TRBD1. The CDR3 extends over 15 amino acids. The V gene's germline CDR1 is SGHRS and CDR2 YFSETQ. The trim removed 4 bases at V and 3 bases at J, leaving 4 bases unmatched. CDR3 nucleotide sequence: TGCGCCAGCAGCCTACAGGGGGCGGACACCGGGGAGCTGTTTTTT. Amino acid sequence: CASSLQGADTGELFF.

This sequence joins TRBV5-4 and TRBJ2-7, with D tentatively TRBD2 (6 bases). The germline V and J ends were trimmed by 4 bases and 3 bases, with 11 bases remaining between them. The CDR3 runs 13 residues. Germline V gene lookup returns CDR1 SGHNT and CDR2 YYREEE (reference sequence). The CDR3 coding sequence is TGTGCCAGCAGCCGTACCGGGAGCTACGAGCAGTACTTC. Translation: CASSRTGSYEQYF.

V and J are TRBV2 and TRBJ2-3, with D uncertain. This CDR3 comprises 14 residues. In germline, CDR1 is SNHLY, CDR2 FYNNEI. Trimming removed 6 bases at V and 1 base at J, with 11 bases between. The DNA of the CDR3 is TGTGCCAGCAGCGTAGCCTCCGGCACAGATACGCAGTATTTT. As protein: CASSVASGTDTQYF. Looking up the rest from reference TRBV2 and TRBJ2-3 gives the full variable domain: EPEVTQTPSHQVTQMGQEVILRCVPISNHLYFYWYRQILGQKVEFLVSFYNNEISEKSEIFDDQFSVERPDGSNFTLKIRSTKLEDSAMYFCASSVASGTDTQYFGPGTRLTVL.

This chain uses TRBV5-1 with TRBJ1-2; weak D call: TRBD1 (5 bases). CDR3 length: 12 residues. V dropped 5 bases and J dropped 4 bases, with 9 bases sitting between them. In germline, CDR1 is SGHRS, CDR2 YFSETQ. In DNA, the CDR3 is TGCGCCAGCAGGCAGGGTGGCTATGGCTACACCTTC. This sequence encodes CASRQGGYGYTF.

CDR3 nucleotide sequence: TGTGCCAGCAGCATCGGGACAGGGGGAGTCTCATACGAGCAGTACTTC. Its protein is CASSIGTGGVSYEQYF. The chain links TRBV5-4 to TRBJ2-7; 11 nucleotides agree with TRBD1. This CDR3 region has 16 residues. CDR1 SGHNT and CDR2 YYREEE come from the germline V gene (reference sequence). Trimming at V came to 4 bases and at J to 4 bases, leaving 10 bases not matched to a gene.

This clone was counted between two and nine times. The chain uses TRBV5-1 and TRBJ2-5, with TRBD1 as a possible D gene (5 bases). Germline values: CDR1 SGHRS, CDR2 YFSETQ. V lost 0 bases to trimming and J lost 7 bases, with 10 bases between them. The CDR3 is made up of 13 amino acids. CDR3 sequence: CASSLAGLATQYF. CDR3 bases: TGCGCCAGCAGCTTGGCAGGGTTGGCGACCCAGTACTTC.